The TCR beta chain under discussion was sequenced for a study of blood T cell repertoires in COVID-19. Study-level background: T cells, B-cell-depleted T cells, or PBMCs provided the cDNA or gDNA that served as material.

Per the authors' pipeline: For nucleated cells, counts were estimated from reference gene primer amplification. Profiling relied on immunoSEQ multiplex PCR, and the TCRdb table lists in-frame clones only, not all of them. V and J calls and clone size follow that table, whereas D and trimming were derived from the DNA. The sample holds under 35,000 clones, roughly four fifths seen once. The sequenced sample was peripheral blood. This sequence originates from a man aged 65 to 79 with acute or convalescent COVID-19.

As DNA, the CDR3 is TGCGCCAGCAGCCAAGGGCGGCAGACTAACTATGGCTACACCTTC. Protein sequence: CASSQGRQTNYGYTF. The chain employs TRBV4-1 and TRBJ1-2, with D hard to call. CDR3 length: 15 amino acids. Looked up from germline, CDR1 is MGHRA and CDR2 is YSYEKL. With 1 base removed from V and 0 bases from J, the gap between germline ends came to 9 bases.